The 26 T cell receptor beta chains listed next were all sequenced from one sample in a study of response to subunit inactivated influenza vaccine. A single record per CDR3 protein comes from TCRdb applying MiXCR to the RT-PCR reads. The sample has hundreds of thousands of distinct CDR3 sequences, about 12% seen once. This material consisted of PBMCs from blood, taken on the day of vaccination. These receptors were obtained from a man aged 45 to 65 who received an inactivated influenza vaccine.

Many counts were recorded for this clonotype. The chain is built from TRBV2 and TRBJ1-6; no firm D call. The germline V gene encodes CDR1 SNHLY and CDR2 FYNNEI. This CDR3 contains 17 residues. Trimming shortened V by 6 bases and J by 0 bases, and 15 bases separated the two germline ends. CDR3 bases: TGTGCCAGCAGGGTAGACACGTACCGCTCCTATAATTCACCCCTCCACTTT. Residues: CASRVDTYRSYNSPLHF.

The chain joins TRBV7-2 to TRBJ1-4; TRBD1 is a possible D gene (6 bases). CDR1 SGHTA and CDR2 FQGNSA come from the germline V gene. V lost 1 base and J lost 6, with 15 bases in between. This CDR3 region has 16 residues. The CDR3 DNA sequence: TGTGCCAGCAGCTTAGTAGCGGGGGCGAAGGATGAAAAACTGTTTTTT. It specifies CASSLVAGAKDEKLFF.

The sample holds many counts of this clonotype. V and J are TRBV6-1 and TRBJ1-2; 7 nucleotides line up with TRBD1. V shed 6 bases and J 7 bases; nucleotides not matched to a gene: 11. In germline, CDR1 is MNHNS, CDR2 SASEGT. This CDR3 region has 14 residues. In nucleotides, the CDR3 is TGTGCCAGCAGCTCCGGGACAGCGACTCTTGGCTACACCTTC. Its translation is CASSSGTATLGYTF.

This clonotype has a count of ten or more. The genes are TRBV7-8 and TRBJ2-3, with a weak D call TRBD1 (6 bases). V was trimmed by 5 bases and J by 6 bases, leaving 21 bases between them. CDR1 is SGHVS, CDR2 FQNEAQ, per germline. The CDR3 totals 16 residues. The CDR3 sequence is CASSRRQGGRSDTQYF. The CDR3, as DNA: TGTGCCAGCAGCCGACGACAAGGGGGACGCAGTGATACGCAGTATTTT.

The chain combines TRBV15 with TRBJ2-2; D gene ambiguous. The V gene's germline CDR1 is LNHNV and CDR2 YYDKDF (reference sequence). This CDR3 contains 15 residues. V lost 0 bases and J lost 1, with 6 bases in between. CDR3 amino acids: CATSREFLNTGELFF. As DNA, the CDR3 is TGTGCCACCAGCAGAGAGTTCTTGAACACCGGGGAGCTGTTTTTT.

This clonotype was seen at least ten times. CDR3 sequence: CASSLFGETNEKLFF. CDR3 coding DNA: TGCGCCAGCAGCTTGTTCGGTGAGACTAATGAAAAACTGTTTTTT. The chain carries TRBV5-1 and TRBJ1-4; D remains ambiguous. The CDR3 contains 15 residues. Trimming took off 1 base at V and 2 bases at J, with 9 bases between the two ends. Germline loops: CDR1 SGHRS, CDR2 YFSETQ.

This clonotype was found many times. The chain employs TRBV3-1 and TRBJ2-3; TRBD1 matches 9 bases. The CDR3 has 16 amino acids. V was pared by 1 base and J by 6 bases, with 8 bases of the junction left unmatched. Germline V gene data show CDR1 as LGHDT and CDR2 as YNNKEL (reference sequence). The CDR3 spells CASSQAGTGPQDTQYF. The CDR3 coding sequence is TGTGCCAGCAGCCAAGCTGGGACAGGGCCCCAGGATACGCAGTATTTT.

This chain connects TRBV6-5 to TRBJ2-7, with D possibly being TRBD1 or TRBD2 (5 bases each). With 0 bases removed from V and 6 bases from J, the gap between germline ends came to 18 bases. The CDR3 contains 16 residues. The germline gives CDR1 MNHEY, CDR2 SVGAGI. The CDR3 spells CASSYSGRWTHSEQYF. CDR3 DNA: TGTGCCAGCAGTTACTCGGGACGATGGACCCATTCCGAGCAGTACTTC.

This clonotype has just a few counts. This rearrangement joins TRBV5-1 to TRBJ2-7; D gene uncertain. V was cut by 0 bases and J by 7 bases, with 5 bases left in between. The CDR3 has 11 residues. Germline CDR1 reads SGHRS; CDR2 reads YFSETQ. The CDR3 protein is CASSLDWEQYF. The CDR3 coding sequence is TGCGCCAGCAGCTTGGATTGGGAGCAGTACTTC.

V is TRBV12-3 or TRBV12-4 and J is TRBJ1-2, with 8 bases matching TRBD1. This CDR3 comprises 16 residues. The ends lost 0 bases at V and 4 bases at J; junction bases unmatched: 7. CDR3 loop: CASSLARTGLLYGYTF. CDR3 DNA sequence: TGTGCCAGCAGTTTAGCACGGACAGGGCTACTCTATGGCTACACCTTC.

The chain joins TRBV20-1 to TRBJ1-1; 7 bases match TRBD1. Germline CDR1 is DFQATT and CDR2 is SNEGSKA (reference sequence). The CDR3 length is 14 residues. V was clipped by 3 bases and J by 7 bases; unmatched bases: 11. CDR3 sequence (DNA): TGCAGTGCTAGGATCACAGGGGAGCGGAATGAAGCTTTCTTT. This gives the protein CSARITGERNEAFF.

This clonotype was detected many times. This sequence joins TRBV6-5 and TRBJ2-1; 9 bases match TRBD2. V lost 2 bases, J lost 7 bases, and 12 bases stayed unmatched. The CDR3 is 17 amino acids. Germline assignment: CDR1 MNHEY and CDR2 SVGAGI. CDR3 protein: CASSYPGLADAKNEQFF. Written as DNA, the CDR3 is TGTGCCAGCAGTTACCCGGGACTAGCAGACGCAAAGAATGAGCAGTTCTTC.

This clonotype was picked up a small number of times. The chain combines TRBV12-3 or TRBV12-4 with TRBJ2-1, with D uncertain. CDR3 length: 12 amino acids. Deletions cut 1 base from V and 10 bases from J, with 8 bases between. Written as DNA, the CDR3 is TGTGCCAGCAGTTTAGGGAACATGGAGCAGTTCTTC. Its translation: CASSLGNMEQFF.

This clonotype showed up just once. The chain joins TRBV6-2 or TRBV6-3 to TRBJ2-5, with a weak D call TRBD1 (5 bases). V was shortened by 8 bases and J by 2 bases, with 12 bases between the two germline ends. This CDR3 is built from 13 residues. Germline CDR1 reads MNHEY; CDR2 reads SVGEGT. CDR3 bases: TGTGCCAGCGGCAGGGTCCCTCAAGAGACCCAGTACTTC. Translated, it gives CASGRVPQETQYF.

This clonotype was seen only a few times. The rearrangement uses TRBV9 and TRBJ1-5; possible D gene TRBD1, 5 bases. V lost 0 bases and J 3 bases, leaving 10 bases between the germline ends. CDR3 length: 15 amino acids. CDR1 SGDLS and CDR2 YYNGEE come from the germline V gene. For the CDR3, the DNA is TGTGCCAGCAGCGTAGGGGGGTCTTACAATCAGCCCCAGCATTTT. It encodes CASSVGGSYNQPQHF.

This clonotype was seen just once. The chain couples TRBV3-1 to TRBJ1-5; the D is unclear. Per germline, CDR1 LGHDT and CDR2 YNNKEL (reference sequence). The CDR3 loop spans 13 amino acids. V lost 0 bases and J lost 6, with 6 bases in between. This chain's CDR3 is CASSQDISQPQHF. DNA for the CDR3: TGTGCCAGCAGCCAAGATATCTCTCAGCCCCAGCATTTT. The variable domain in full, completed from reference TRBV3-1 and TRBJ1-5, reads DTAVSQTPKYLVTQMGNDKSIKCEQNLGHDTMYWYKQDSKKFLKIMFSYNNKELIINETVPNRFSPKSPDKAHLNLHINSLELGDSAVYFCASSQDISQPQHFGDGTRLSIL.

Here the CDR3 reads CASSSRTSGGSYEQYF. DNA of the CDR3: TGTGCCAGCAGCTCCCGGACTAGCGGGGGGTCCTACGAGCAGTACTTC. The V gene is TRBV4-2, the J gene TRBJ2-7, with 14 nucleotides matching TRBD2. J was trimmed by 1 base and V by 5 bases; bases with no gene match: 4. Germline CDR1 LGHNA, CDR2 YNFKEQ. This CDR3 region has 16 residues.

V and J are TRBV7-2 and TRBJ1-5; TRBD1 might be the D (5 bases). This CDR3 spans 15 amino acids. The ends were cut back, 5 bases at V and 0 bases at J, with 11 bases in the middle. Germline CDR1 SGHTA, CDR2 FQGNSA. The CDR3 region is CASSSGTDSNQPQHF. CDR3 coding DNA: TGTGCCAGCAGCAGTGGGACGGATAGCAATCAGCCCCAGCATTTT.

V and J are TRBV9 and TRBJ2-1; the D is unclear. Between the trimmed V and J ends, which lost 2 bases and 5 bases, there was a span of 11 bases. The CDR3 contains 14 residues. The germline V gene encodes CDR1 SGDLS and CDR2 YYNGEE. CDR3 protein: CASSVAVRDNEQFF. DNA for the CDR3: TGTGCCAGCAGCGTTGCGGTCCGGGACAATGAGCAGTTCTTC.

This clonotype was seen a handful of times. The chain has TRBV7-6 and TRBJ1-1; weak D call: TRBD1 (5 bases). Germline CDR1 reads SGHVS; CDR2 reads FNYEAQ. The germline V and J ends were trimmed by 7 bases and 3 bases, with 12 bases remaining between them. The CDR3 is 13 amino acids. Here the CDR3 DNA reads TGTGCCAGCACCGTGGGGCGGGACACTGAAGCTTTCTTT. Its translation is CASTVGRDTEAFF.

The CDR3 spells CSARSLREGGTDTQYF. The CDR3 nucleotides are TGCAGTGCTAGGTCTCTTCGGGAGGGTGGCACAGATACGCAGTATTTT. The gene calls are TRBV20-1 and TRBJ2-3, with TRBD2 identical over 8 bases. This CDR3 region has 16 residues. Germline values: CDR1 DFQATT, CDR2 SNEGSKA (reference sequence). J was trimmed by 1 base and V by 3 bases; bases with no gene match: 9.

Here the CDR3 reads CATSRDRAAQETQYF. CDR3 in DNA: TGTGCCACCAGCAGAGATAGGGCGGCCCAAGAGACCCAGTACTTC. The chain links TRBV15 to TRBJ2-5; D not certain. Germline-derived CDR1 and CDR2 are LNHNV and YYDKDF (reference sequence). The CDR3 contains 15 residues. V lost 0 bases to trimming and J lost 1 base, with 9 bases between them.

The chain combines TRBV7-2 with TRBJ1-2, with D unresolved. V lost 1 base and J 8 bases, leaving 14 bases between the germline ends. Germline V lookup: CDR1 SGHTA, CDR2 FQGNSA. CDR3 length equals 14 residues. The CDR3 loop is CASSLEMLSGGYTF. In DNA form, the CDR3 reads TGTGCCAGCAGCTTAGAGATGTTGAGTGGCGGCTACACCTTC.

This clonotype was seen many times. This chain connects TRBV4-2 to TRBJ2-7; tentatively, D is TRBD2 (5 bases). The germline V gene has CDR1 LGHNA and CDR2 YNFKEQ. Trimming pared 6 bases from V and 0 bases from J, leaving 15 bases between. This CDR3 has 15 amino acids. In DNA form, the CDR3 reads TGTGCCAGCAGGCCCGAGGGTACAGTCTCCTACGAGCAGTACTTC. This encodes CASRPEGTVSYEQYF.

A few counts support this clonotype. The rearrangement joins TRBV20-1 to TRBJ2-3, with a weak D call TRBD2 (5 bases). V was trimmed by 5 bases and J by 3 bases, leaving 12 bases between them. The CDR3 length is 13 residues. Germline lookup yields CDR1 DFQATT and CDR2 SNEGSKA (reference sequence). DNA of the CDR3: TGCAGTGCTCCCCGACGACTAACAGATACGCAGTATTTT. Amino acids: CSAPRRLTDTQYF.

This clonotype was observed a handful of times. The rearrangement joins TRBV27 to TRBJ2-7, with D maybe TRBD2 (6 bases). The CDR3 runs 15 residues. V gave up 5 bases and J gave up 6 bases, with 20 bases separating them. Looked up from germline, CDR1 is MNHEY and CDR2 is SMNVEV (reference sequence). CDR3 protein: CASSPLRGGILEQYF. The CDR3 bases are TGTGCCAGCAGTCCTCTTCGCGGAGGGATTCTCGAGCAGTACTTC.